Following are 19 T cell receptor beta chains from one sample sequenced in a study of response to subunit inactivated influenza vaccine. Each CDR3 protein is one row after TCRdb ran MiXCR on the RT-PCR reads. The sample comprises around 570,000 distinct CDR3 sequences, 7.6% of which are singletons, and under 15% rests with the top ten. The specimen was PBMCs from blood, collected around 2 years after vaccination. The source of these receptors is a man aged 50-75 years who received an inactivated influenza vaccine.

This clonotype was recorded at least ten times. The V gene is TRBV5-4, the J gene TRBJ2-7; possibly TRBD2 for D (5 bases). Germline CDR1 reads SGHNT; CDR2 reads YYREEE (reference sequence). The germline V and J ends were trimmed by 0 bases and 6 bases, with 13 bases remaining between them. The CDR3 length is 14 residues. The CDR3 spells CASSLGSGRGEQYF. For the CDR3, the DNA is TGTGCCAGCAGCTTGGGGTCAGGACGGGGCGAGCAGTACTTC.

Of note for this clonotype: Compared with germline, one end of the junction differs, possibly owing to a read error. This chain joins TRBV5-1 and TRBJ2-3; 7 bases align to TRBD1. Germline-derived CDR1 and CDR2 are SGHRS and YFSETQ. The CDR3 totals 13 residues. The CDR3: CACRQGLTDTQYF. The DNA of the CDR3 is TGCGCCTGCAGACAGGGCCTAACAGATACGCAGTATTTT.

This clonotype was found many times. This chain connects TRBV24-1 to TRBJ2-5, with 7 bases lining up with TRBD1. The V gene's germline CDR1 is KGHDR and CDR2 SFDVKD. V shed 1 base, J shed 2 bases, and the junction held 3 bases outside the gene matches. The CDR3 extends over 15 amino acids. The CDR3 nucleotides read TGTGCCACCAGTGATTTCCGGACAGGTCAAGAGACCCAGTACTTC. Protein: CATSDFRTGQETQYF.

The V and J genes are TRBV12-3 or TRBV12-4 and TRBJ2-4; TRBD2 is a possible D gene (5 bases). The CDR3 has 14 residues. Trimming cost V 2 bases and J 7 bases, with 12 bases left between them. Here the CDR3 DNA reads TGTGCCAGCAGTTTAAAACTAGTGGGGAACATTCAGTACTTC. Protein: CASSLKLVGNIQYF.

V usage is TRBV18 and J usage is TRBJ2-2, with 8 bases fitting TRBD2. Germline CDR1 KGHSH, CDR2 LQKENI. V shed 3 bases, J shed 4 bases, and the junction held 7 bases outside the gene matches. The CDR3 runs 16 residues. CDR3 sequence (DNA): TGTGCCAGCTCACCGACAGAGACTAGCGTCACCGGGGAGCTGTTTTTT. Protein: CASSPTETSVTGELFF.

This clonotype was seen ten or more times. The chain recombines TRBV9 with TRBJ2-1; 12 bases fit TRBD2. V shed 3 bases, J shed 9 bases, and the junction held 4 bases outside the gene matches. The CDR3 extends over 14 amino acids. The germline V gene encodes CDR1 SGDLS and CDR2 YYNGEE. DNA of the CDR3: TGTGCCAGCAGCGCGACTAGCGGGAGCGCTGAGCAGTTCTTC. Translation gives CASSATSGSAEQFF.

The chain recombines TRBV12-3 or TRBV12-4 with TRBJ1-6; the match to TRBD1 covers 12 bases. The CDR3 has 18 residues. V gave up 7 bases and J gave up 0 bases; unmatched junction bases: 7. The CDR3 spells CASTRGQGARSYNSPLHF. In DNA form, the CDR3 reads TGTGCCAGCACGCGGGGACAGGGGGCTCGCTCCTATAATTCACCCCTCCACTTT.

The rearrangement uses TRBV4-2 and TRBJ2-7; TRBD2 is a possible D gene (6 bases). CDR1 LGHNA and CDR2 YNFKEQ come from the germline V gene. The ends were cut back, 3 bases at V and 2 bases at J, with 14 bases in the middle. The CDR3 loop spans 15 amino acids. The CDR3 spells CASSQPSGSAYEQYF. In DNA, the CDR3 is TGTGCCAGCAGCCAGCCGAGCGGGTCCGCCTACGAGCAGTACTTC.

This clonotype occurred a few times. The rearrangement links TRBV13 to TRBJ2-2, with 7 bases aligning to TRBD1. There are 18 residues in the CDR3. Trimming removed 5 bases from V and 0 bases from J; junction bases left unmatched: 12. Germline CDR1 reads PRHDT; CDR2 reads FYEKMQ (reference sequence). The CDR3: CASSPRTGWPANTGELFF. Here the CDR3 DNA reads TGTGCCAGCAGCCCAAGGACAGGATGGCCGGCGAACACCGGGGAGCTGTTTTTT. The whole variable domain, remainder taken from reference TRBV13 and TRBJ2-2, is AAGVIQSPRHLIKEKRETATLKCYPIPRHDTVYWYQQGPGQDPQFLISFYEKMQSDKGSIPDRFSAQQFSDYHSELNMSSLELGDSALYFCASSPRTGWPANTGELFFGEGSRLTVL.

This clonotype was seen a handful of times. The CDR3 DNA sequence: TGTGCCAGCAGTTACCGTCCCGGGACAGGGGCCCAGTACTTC. The encoded protein is CASSYRPGTGAQYF. The chain couples TRBV6-5 to TRBJ2-5; 10 nucleotides align to TRBD1. There are 14 residues in the CDR3. Trimming removed 2 bases from V and 9 bases from J; junction bases left unmatched: 6. Looked up from germline, CDR1 is MNHEY and CDR2 is SVGAGI.

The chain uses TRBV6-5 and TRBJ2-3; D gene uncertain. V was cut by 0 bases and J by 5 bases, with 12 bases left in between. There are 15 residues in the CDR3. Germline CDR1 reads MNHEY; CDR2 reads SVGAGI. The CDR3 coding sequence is TGTGCCAGCAGTTACTCGAATAGCCGCATAGATACGCAGTATTTT. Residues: CASSYSNSRIDTQYF.

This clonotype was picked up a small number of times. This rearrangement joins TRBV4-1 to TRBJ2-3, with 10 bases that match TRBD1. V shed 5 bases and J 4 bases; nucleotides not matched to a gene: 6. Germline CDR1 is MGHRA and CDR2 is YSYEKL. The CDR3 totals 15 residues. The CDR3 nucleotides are TGCGCCAGCAGCAGACAGGGGGCTGTTCCAGATACGCAGTATTTT. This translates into CASSRQGAVPDTQYF.

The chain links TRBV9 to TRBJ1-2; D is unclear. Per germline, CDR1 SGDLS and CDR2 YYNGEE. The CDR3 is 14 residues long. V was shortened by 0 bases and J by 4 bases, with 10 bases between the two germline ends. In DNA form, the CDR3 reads TGTGCCAGCAGCGTAGCCGGTTCCCTCTATGGCTACACCTTC. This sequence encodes CASSVAGSLYGYTF.

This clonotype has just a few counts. CDR3 in DNA: TGTGCCAGCAGTACTAGCGGATTTAAACAGTTCTTC. Its protein product is CASSTSGFKQFF. The chain joins TRBV6-2 or TRBV6-3 to TRBJ2-1; 8 bases line up with TRBD2. This CDR3 contains 12 residues. V gave up 5 bases and J gave up 13 bases; unmatched junction bases: 7. The germline V gene encodes CDR1 MNHEY and CDR2 SVGEGT.

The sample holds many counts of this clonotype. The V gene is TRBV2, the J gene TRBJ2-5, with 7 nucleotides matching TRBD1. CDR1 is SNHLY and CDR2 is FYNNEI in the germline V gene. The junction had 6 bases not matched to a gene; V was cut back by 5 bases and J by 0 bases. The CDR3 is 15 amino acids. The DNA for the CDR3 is TGTGCCAGCAGTTCTGGGACAGAAGACCAAGAGACCCAGTACTTC. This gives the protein CASSSGTEDQETQYF.

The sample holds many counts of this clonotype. The CDR3 sequence is CASSRQTGYGTF. The CDR3 DNA sequence: TGTGCCAGCAGTCGACAGACTGGCTACGGCACCTTC. The V call is TRBV2, the J call TRBJ1-2; the D gene is possibly TRBD1 (5 bases). Between the trimmed V and J ends, which lost 5 bases and 13 bases, there was a span of 17 bases. There are 12 residues in the CDR3. Germline-derived CDR1 and CDR2 are SNHLY and FYNNEI. The full variable domain, its missing parts supplied by reference TRBV2 and TRBJ1-2, is EPEVTQTPSHQVTQMGQEVILRCVPISNHLYFYWYRQILGQKVEFLVSFYNNEISEKSEIFDDQFSVERPDGSNFTLKIRSTKLEDSAMYFCASSRQTGYGTFGSGTRLTVV.

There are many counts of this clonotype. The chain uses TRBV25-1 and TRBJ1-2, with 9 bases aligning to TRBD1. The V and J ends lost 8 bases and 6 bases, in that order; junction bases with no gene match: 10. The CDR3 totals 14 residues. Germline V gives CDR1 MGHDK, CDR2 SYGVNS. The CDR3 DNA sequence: TGTGCCAGCCTGATGACAGGGGGTTACAATGGCTACACCTTC. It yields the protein CASLMTGGYNGYTF.

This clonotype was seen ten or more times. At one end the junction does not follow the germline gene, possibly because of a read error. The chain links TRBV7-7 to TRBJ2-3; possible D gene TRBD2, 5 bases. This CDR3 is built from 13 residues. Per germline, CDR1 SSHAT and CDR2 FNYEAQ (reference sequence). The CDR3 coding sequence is TGTGCTAGCAGCTTAGCGCAGACAGATACGCAGTATTTT. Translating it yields CASSLAQTDTQYF.

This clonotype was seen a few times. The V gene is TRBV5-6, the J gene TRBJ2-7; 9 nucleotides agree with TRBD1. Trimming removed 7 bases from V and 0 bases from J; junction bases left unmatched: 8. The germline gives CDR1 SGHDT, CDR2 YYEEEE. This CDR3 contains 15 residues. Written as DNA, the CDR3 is TGTGCCAGCGGTGTCGGGACAGGGTTCTCCTACGAGCAGTACTTC. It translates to CASGVGTGFSYEQYF.